Included here is one T cell receptor beta chain sequence, with context. Its cognate antigen has yet to be identified. No much larger clone exists at a distance of one base, and base qualities are not known. This sample is drawn from a study of shared clonotypes between healthy human individuals (dated by TCRdb to the early 2020s). Broadly, across the study: Three men and a couple of women, aged 18 to 49 years, made up the cohort. Blood TCR repertoires of roughly five healthy adults were deeply sequenced to estimate repertoire size and the extent of clonotype sharing between individuals. For each donor, CD4 naive and CD4 memory were each run on three plates, CD8 naive on two plates, and CD8 memory on one plate. Between about 0.9 and 9 billion PBMCs per donor were obtained by leukapheresis. Libraries were prepared and TCR repertoires were sequenced by different laboratories using diverse techniques, in order to increase sequencing depth and limit assay-specific biases. General study outcomes and caveats: Sampling was restricted to blood, and TCR repertoires in tissue are likely to differ from TCR repertoires in blood. Because the study included a small number of donors, the genetic and exposure-history diversity represented was limited. When a handful of donors were compared, the shared fraction of clonotypes was about 5% for naive CD4, 3.5% to 4% for naive CD8, 2% to 2.5% for memory CD4, and approximately 0.4% for memory CD8. Pairwise subsampling led to the expectation that sequencing depth would affect the degree of clonotype sharing among donors. Even with the large sequencing depth, rarefaction of the sorted-subset datasets indicated that sequencing was incomplete. Larger estimated clonotype richness was generally found for naive subsets than for memory subsets. Compared with non-shared clonotypes, clonotypes shared by all four sorted-subset donors had higher generation probabilities.

TCR CDR3 regions were amplified from genomic DNA by multiplex PCR using the deep immunoSEQ assay. Extracted genomic DNA from each cell subset was distributed evenly across all wells of several immunoSEQ 96-well plates, and each plate was treated as a replicate. For sorted subsets, about 220 ng of genomic DNA, equivalent to roughly 33,000 T cell genomes, went into each replicate PCR. The purified libraries were quantified using a Qubit 3.0 fluorometer, sized with a Bioanalyzer 2100, and then quantified again using the KAPA Library Quantification kit. Each immunoSEQ 96-well plate was sequenced on its own single-read 150-cycle Illumina NextSeq 550 flow cell. Per the authors' processing: Because the immunoSEQ output held only junctional sequences and lacked quality scores, the filtering could not match the filtering applied to full-length reads. Sequences were annotated with PyIR, a Python wrapper for IgBLAST v1.9, and V/J genes and CDR3 were assigned using IMGT germline references. Reads were filtered out if the reads had weak V/J assignments (E-value above 1e-6), no CDR3, stop codons, out-of-frame junctions, or ambiguous translated residues. V3J clonotypes were defined as sequences sharing the same inferred V gene, J gene, and CDR3 amino acid sequence. The percentage overlap between two repertoires was calculated by dividing the number of shared unique clonotypes by the size of the smaller repertoire. Richness of each repertoire was evaluated using RTK rarefaction, the Chao1 estimator, and Recon v2.1 estimates of unobserved clonotypes. OLGA was used to compute generation probabilities for all TCRbeta clonotypes that the gDNA method yielded from several donors. Entries here come from immuneACCESS through TCRdb and include only in-frame sequences with V and J called. Some clones fail to appear in such tables; in the studies checked, an unresolved V gene covers under half of the shortfall, and the cause of the remainder is unknown. V, J and clone size are taken as reported in that table, and D and trimming were inferred from the DNA itself. In all, the sample holds roughly 810,000 clones, and around 96% of those were seen once. The leading ten clones occupy about 0.25% of the sample.

The CDR3 covers 16 residues, taking in both the cysteine and the phenylalanine. Only the CDR3 DNA stays, 48 bases, in frame from base 1. The germline V gene sets CDR1 to MNHNS and CDR2 to SASEGT. V is shortened by 2 bases, J by 2 bases, and the region joining them spans 16 bases. CD8 naive samples were obtained by positive selection for CCR7 among CD45RO-negative cells, yielding a CD45RA+CCR7+ population from which TemRA cells were excluded. The donors were healthy, HIV-negative adults who had no recently reported acute infections or vaccinations. Every donor was a Caucasian adult residing in Nashville, Tennessee, USA. Blood was collected by leukapheresis, and PBMCs were isolated by Ficoll-Histopaque density gradient centrifugation and then cryopreserved in liquid nitrogen vapor phase. Purity and quantity of every magnetically sorted T cell population were checked by analytical flow cytometry. Genomic DNA was isolated from each sorted fraction and quantified by UV absorbance on a Nanodrop 2000c.

The sample comprised naive CD8+ T cells sorted from blood. Explained via the paper, the cell subset or site label denotes: CD45RA+CCR7+. This TCR was recovered from a man aged 25 to 45 in good health. This receptor chain uses TRBV6-1 and TRBJ2-7; TRBD2 is a weak D gene call, 6 bases matching. The CDR3 protein is CASSELLGGRTYEQYF. The DNA is TGTGCCAGCAGTGAATTATTGGGGGGACGGACCTACGAGCAGTACTTC.